The source of this T cell receptor beta chain is a study of blood T cell repertoires in COVID-19. Study details: Donors in the United States, Italy and Spain gave samples during acute or convalescent COVID-19. T cells, B-cell-depleted T cells, or PBMCs provided the cDNA or gDNA that served as material.

In the authors' workflow: Reference gene primer amplification gave nucleated cell count estimates. Some clones are missing from TCRdb's copy, which holds only in-frame ones; the method was immunoSEQ multiplex PCR. V, J and clone size are those of that table, while D and trimming were read from the DNA. There are approximately 75,000 clones in the sample; 90% occur only once, and 6.9% lies in the top ten. CDR3 length: 16 residues. V trimming: 3 bases; J trimming: 2 bases; junction bases outside the gene matches: 7. Germline V gene sequence: CDR1 SGDLS, CDR2 YYNGEE. Sequencing used peripheral blood. This TCR was sampled from a human donor in a cohort sampled during active COVID-19. This chain connects TRBV9 to TRBJ2-7, with 11 nucleotides matching TRBD1. This CDR3 reads CASSARAGQGAYEQYF. The DNA of the CDR3 is TGTGCCAGCAGCGCGCGAGCGGGACAGGGGGCCTACGAGCAGTACTTC.